A single sample gave rise to the 5 T cell receptor beta chains below, sequenced in a study of T cell responses to AZD1222 COVID-19 vaccine. Clones were read by immunoSEQ multiplex PCR, and TCRdb kept only the in-frame ones, dropping some. Among more than 80,000 clones listed, 75% to 90% were seen once. The sequencing used peripheral blood, collected 28 days after the second AZD1222 dose. These receptor sequences come from an adult who received the AZD1222 COVID-19 vaccine.

This chain connects TRBV3-1 (or the pseudogene TRBV3-2) to TRBJ2-1; TRBD1 aligns across 10 bases. Germline values: CDR1 LGHDT, CDR2 YNNKEL (reference sequence). V shed 6 bases and J 8 bases; nucleotides not matched to a gene: 7. This CDR3 is 14 amino acids long. This CDR3 is CASSRGTGDHEQFF. CDR3 nucleotide sequence: TGTGCCAGCAGTCGCGGGACAGGGGATCATGAGCAGTTCTTC.

This clone was counted a single time. This chain links TRBV24-1 with TRBJ2-3; D gene uncertain. Trimming pared 4 bases from V and 4 bases from J, leaving 8 bases between. This CDR3 is 13 amino acids long. Looked up from germline, CDR1 is KGHDR and CDR2 is SFDVKD. The CDR3 bases are TGTGCCACCAGTGACCCCCCCGCAGATACGCAGTATTTT. It specifies CATSDPPADTQYF.

This rearrangement joins TRBV5-1 to TRBJ1-6; no clear D gene. CDR1 and CDR2 (germline): SGHRS, YFSETQ. V lost 2 bases to trimming and J lost 4 bases, with 16 bases between them. This CDR3 region has 17 residues. The CDR3 DNA reads TGCGCCAGCAGCTTCTCGGACCGGGGATTTTATAATTCACCCCTCCACTTT. Encoded protein: CASSFSDRGFYNSPLHF.

This clone has a single count. The V gene is TRBV5-4, the J gene TRBJ1-2; D call uncertain. The germline V gene has CDR1 SGHNT and CDR2 YYREEE (reference sequence). The CDR3 loop spans 15 amino acids. V lost 0 bases, J lost 8 bases, and 17 bases lay in between. CDR3 nucleotides: TGTGCCAGCAGCTTGGCGGGAAACAGAGATGGAGGCTACACCTTC. Translation: CASSLAGNRDGGYTF.

The chain uses TRBV23-1 and TRBJ1-5; no clear D gene. TRBV23-1 is an ORF, and what it does is uncertain. The CDR3 has 16 residues. Trimming removed 3 bases at V and 5 bases at J, with 17 bases between. Written as DNA, the CDR3 is TGCGCCAGCAGTCATCCGAGGCCCACTTACTATCAGCCCCAGCATTTT. It specifies CASSHPRPTYYQPQHF.